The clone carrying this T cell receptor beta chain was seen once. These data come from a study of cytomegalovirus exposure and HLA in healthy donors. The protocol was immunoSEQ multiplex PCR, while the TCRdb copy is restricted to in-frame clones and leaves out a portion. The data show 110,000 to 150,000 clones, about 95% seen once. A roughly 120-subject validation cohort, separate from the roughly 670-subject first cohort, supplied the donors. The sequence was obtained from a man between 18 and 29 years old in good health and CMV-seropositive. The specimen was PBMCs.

This CDR3 reads CSVEEADRASSTDTQYF. The CDR3 DNA sequence: TGCAGCGTTGAAGAGGCTGACAGGGCCTCTAGCACAGATACGCAGTATTTT. The J gene is TRBJ2-3, the V gene TRBV29-1; TRBD1 matches at 7 bases. Germline lookup yields CDR1 SQVTM and CDR2 ANQGSEA. V was clipped by 0 bases and J by 0 bases; unmatched bases: 9. The CDR3 is made up of 17 amino acids.